The TCR beta chain under discussion was sequenced for a study of CD8 T cells in Susac syndrome. When the RNA was reverse transcribed, random hexamers were used with an input of about 0.5 to 1 ug. TCRdb reanalysed the immunoSEQ multiplex PCR reads using MiXCR and keeps one entry per CDR3 protein. The data contain some 77,000 distinct CDR3 sequences, 93% of them singletons. Material: CD4+ T cells from PBMCs. This sequence originates from a human donor with Susac syndrome.

The DNA for the CDR3 is TGCGCCAGCAGCTTAAACCGCGGAGGACCGAGCTCCTATAATTCACCCCTCCACTTT. This sequence encodes CASSLNRGGPSSYNSPLHF. The genes are TRBV5-1 and TRBJ1-6; D gene ambiguous. CDR3 size: 19 residues. Trimming removed 2 bases from V and 0 bases from J, with 18 bases in between. Germline CDR1 and CDR2: SGHRS and YFSETQ.